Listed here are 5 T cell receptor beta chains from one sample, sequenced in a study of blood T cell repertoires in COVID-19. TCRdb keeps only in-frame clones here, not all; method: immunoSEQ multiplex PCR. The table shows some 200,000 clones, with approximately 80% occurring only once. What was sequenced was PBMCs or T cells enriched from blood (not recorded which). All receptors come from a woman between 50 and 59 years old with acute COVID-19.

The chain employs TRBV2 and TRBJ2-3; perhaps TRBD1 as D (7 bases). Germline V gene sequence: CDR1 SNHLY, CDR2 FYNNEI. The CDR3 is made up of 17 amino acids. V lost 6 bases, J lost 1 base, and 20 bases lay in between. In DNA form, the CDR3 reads TGTGCCAGCAGAATAACAGCTGGCAGGGGGGGCACAGATACGCAGTATTTT. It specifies CASRITAGRGGTDTQYF. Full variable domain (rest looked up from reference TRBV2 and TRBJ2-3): EPEVTQTPSHQVTQMGQEVILRCVPISNHLYFYWYRQILGQKVEFLVSFYNNEISEKSEIFDDQFSVERPDGSNFTLKIRSTKLEDSAMYFCASRITAGRGGTDTQYFGPGTRLTVL.

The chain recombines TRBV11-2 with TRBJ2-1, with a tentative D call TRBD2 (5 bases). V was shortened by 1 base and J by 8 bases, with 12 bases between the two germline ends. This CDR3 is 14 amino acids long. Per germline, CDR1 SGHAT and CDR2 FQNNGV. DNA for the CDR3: TGTGCCAGCAGCTTAGGTGTGACTACCCATGAGCAGTTCTTC. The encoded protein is CASSLGVTTHEQFF.

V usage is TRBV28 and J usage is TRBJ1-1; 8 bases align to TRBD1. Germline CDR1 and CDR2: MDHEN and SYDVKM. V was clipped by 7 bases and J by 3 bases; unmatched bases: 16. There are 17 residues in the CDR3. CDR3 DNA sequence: TGTGCCAGCACCCCCCTTAGGACAGGGAAGATCGACACTGAAGCTTTCTTT. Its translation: CASTPLRTGKIDTEAFF.

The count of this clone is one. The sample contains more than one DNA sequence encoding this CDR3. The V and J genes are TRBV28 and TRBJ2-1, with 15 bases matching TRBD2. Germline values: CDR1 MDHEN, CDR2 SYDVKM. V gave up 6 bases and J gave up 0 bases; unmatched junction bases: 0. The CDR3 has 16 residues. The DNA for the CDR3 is TGTGCCAGCAGGGGACTAGCGGGGGGCTCCTACAATGAGCAGTTCTTC. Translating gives CASRGLAGGSYNEQFF.

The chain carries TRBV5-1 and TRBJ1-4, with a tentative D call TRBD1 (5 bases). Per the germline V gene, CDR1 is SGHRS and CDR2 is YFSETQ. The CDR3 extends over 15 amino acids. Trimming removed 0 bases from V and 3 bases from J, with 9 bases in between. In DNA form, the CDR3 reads TGCGCCAGCAGCTTGGCGACAGACGCTAATGAAAAACTGTTTTTT. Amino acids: CASSLATDANEKLFF.